The source of this TCR beta chain is a study of blood T cell repertoires in COVID-19. V dropped 2 bases and J dropped 11; count of bases not matched to a gene: 5. Germline V gives CDR1 MNHEY, CDR2 SVGAGI. The CDR3 extends over 13 amino acids. In the original analysis: Amplification with reference gene primers provided the estimates of nucleated cell counts. Generated by immunoSEQ multiplex PCR, the TCRdb table keeps only in-frame clones and is missing some. V and J calls and clone size come straight from that table; D and trimming were deduced from the DNA. This table holds approximately 450,000 clones, roughly nine tenths found once. All enrollees were roughly 18 to 89 years old and from about 24 US areas. Categorization into cohorts depended on clinical history that participants reported.

Specimen: PBMCs or T cells enriched from blood (not recorded which). The receptor was isolated from a man aged 25 to 45 who had recovered from COVID-19. The rearrangement uses TRBV6-5 and TRBJ2-1; 8 bases agree with TRBD2. CDR3 in DNA: TGTGCCAGCAGTTACCCGGGGACTAGTAAGCAGTTCTTC. This codes for CASSYPGTSKQFF.